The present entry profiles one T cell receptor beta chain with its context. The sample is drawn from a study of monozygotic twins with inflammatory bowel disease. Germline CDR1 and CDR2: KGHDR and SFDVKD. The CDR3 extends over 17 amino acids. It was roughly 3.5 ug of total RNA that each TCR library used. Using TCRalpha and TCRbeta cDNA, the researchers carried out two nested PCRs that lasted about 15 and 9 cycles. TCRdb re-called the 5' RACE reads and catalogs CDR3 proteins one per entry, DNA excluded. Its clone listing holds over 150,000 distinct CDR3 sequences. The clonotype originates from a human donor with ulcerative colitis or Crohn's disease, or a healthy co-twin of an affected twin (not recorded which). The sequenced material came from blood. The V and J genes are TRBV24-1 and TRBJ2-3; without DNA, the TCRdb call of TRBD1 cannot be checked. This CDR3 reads CATSDYLDSVSTDTQYF.